This passage covers 5 T cell receptor beta chains from one sample sequenced in a study of blood T cell repertoires in COVID-19. TCRdb's table, derived via immunoSEQ multiplex PCR, lists solely in-frame clones and lacks some. Altogether about 480,000 clones are present, roughly 89% being singletons, with the ten largest covering roughly 0.9%. Sequenced material: peripheral blood. These receptor sequences come from a man aged 18 to 29 with COVID-19, enrolled during active disease.

The chain recombines TRBV29-1 with TRBJ2-5; 8 bases are a match to TRBD1. CDR3 length: 13 residues. Trimming removed 7 bases from V and 2 bases from J; junction bases left unmatched: 6. The germline V gene encodes CDR1 SQVTM and CDR2 ANQGSEA. DNA of the CDR3: TGCAGCGCTGCCACAGGGGGACAAGAGACCCAGTACTTC. Its translation: CSAATGGQETQYF.

CDR3 coding DNA: TGTGCCAGCAGGATTTACCTCTCCAGCTCCTACAATGAGCAGTTCTTC. Its translation is CASRIYLSSSYNEQFF. V and J are TRBV28 and TRBJ2-1; D remains ambiguous. Germline V gene data show CDR1 as MDHEN and CDR2 as SYDVKM. The CDR3 is made up of 16 amino acids. V gave up 6 bases and J gave up 0 bases, with 15 bases separating them. Filled out from reference TRBV28 and TRBJ2-1, the complete variable domain reads DVKVTQSSRYLVKRTGEKVFLECVQDMDHENMFWYRQDPGLGLRLIYFSYDVKMKEKGDIPEGYSVSREKKERFSLILESASTNQTSMYLCASRIYLSSSYNEQFFGPGTRLTVL.

CDR3: CASSLGQGSADTQYF. CDR3 nucleotide sequence: TGTGCCAGCAGCTTAGGTCAGGGGAGCGCAGATACGCAGTATTTT. The gene calls are TRBV11-3 and TRBJ2-3; TRBD1 might be the D (6 bases). CDR3 length: 15 amino acids. Trimming left V 1 base short and J 4 bases short, with 12 bases between. Germline values: CDR1 SGHNT, CDR2 YENEEA.

This clone turned up a few times. V usage is TRBV10-3 and J usage is TRBJ1-3; D is undetermined. Per the germline V gene, CDR1 is ENHRY and CDR2 is SYGVKD. V shed 2 bases and J shed 0 bases, with 14 bases lying between them. This CDR3 contains 17 residues. CDR3 DNA: TGTGCCATCAGTGAGGGTGCGGGCACATTCTCTGGAAACACCATATATTTT. This translates into CAISEGAGTFSGNTIYF.

The chain recombines TRBV27 with TRBJ1-1; the D is unclear. Germline values: CDR1 MNHEY, CDR2 SMNVEV (reference sequence). Trimming pared 4 bases from V and 2 bases from J, leaving 11 bases between. There are 14 residues in the CDR3. CDR3 sequence reads: CASSSTGVNTEAFF. The CDR3, as DNA: TGTGCCAGCAGTTCCACCGGGGTAAACACTGAAGCTTTCTTT.